Included here is one T cell receptor beta chain sequence, with context. Its specificity is unknown. The record originates from a study of OX40 agonist ivuxolimab in advanced cancers. Study context: Ivuxolimab, an agonist antibody against OX40 (CD134), was given to patients. Intravenous ivuxolimab was administered to patients every 2 weeks at 0.01 to 10 mg/kg. Points from the study as a whole: On average, CD8+ T cells showed a greater number of expanded clones than CD4+.

This table comes from immunoSEQ multiplex PCR, and its TCRdb copy is limited to in-frame clones, with some not included. The sample lists roughly 100,000 clones; 90% to 95% were seen once. The length of the CDR3 is 16 residues. CDR1 is SGHAT, CDR2 FQNNGV, per germline. The V and J ends lost 5 bases and 5 bases, in that order; junction bases with no gene match: 10. The receptor was derived from an adult with an advanced solid tumor such as melanoma, head and neck, liver or kidney cancer. This sample comprised CD4+ or CD8+ T cells sorted from blood, obtained in a trial of the OX40 agonist ivuxolimab. The rearrangement links TRBV11-2 to TRBJ2-3, with 10 bases aligning to TRBD2. CDR3: CASSQLSGRWRDTQYF. In DNA, the CDR3 is TGTGCCAGCAGCCAGCTTAGCGGGAGGTGGCGAGATACGCAGTATTTT.